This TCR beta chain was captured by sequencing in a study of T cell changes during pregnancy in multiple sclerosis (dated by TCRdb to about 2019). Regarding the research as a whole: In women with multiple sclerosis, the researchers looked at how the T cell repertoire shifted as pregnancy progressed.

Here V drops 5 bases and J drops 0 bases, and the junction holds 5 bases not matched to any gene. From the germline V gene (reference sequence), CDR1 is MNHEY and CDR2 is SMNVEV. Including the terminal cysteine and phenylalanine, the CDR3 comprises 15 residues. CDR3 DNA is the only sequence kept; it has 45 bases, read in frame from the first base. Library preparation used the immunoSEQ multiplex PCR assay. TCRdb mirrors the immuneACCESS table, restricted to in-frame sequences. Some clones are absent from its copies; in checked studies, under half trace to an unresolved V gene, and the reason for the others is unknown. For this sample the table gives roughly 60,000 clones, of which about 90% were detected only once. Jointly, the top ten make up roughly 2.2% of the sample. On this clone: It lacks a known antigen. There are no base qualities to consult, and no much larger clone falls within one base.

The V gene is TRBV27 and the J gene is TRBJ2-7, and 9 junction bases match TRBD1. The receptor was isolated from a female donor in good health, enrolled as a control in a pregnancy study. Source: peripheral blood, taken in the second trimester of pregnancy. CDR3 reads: CASSPRQGVSYEQYF. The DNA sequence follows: TGTGCCAGCAGTCCTCGACAGGGGGTCTCCTACGAGCAGTACTTC.